This record looks at one T cell receptor (beta chain) sequence and its context. Its antigen is currently unknown. This record belongs to a study of cytomegalovirus exposure and HLA in healthy donors. Germline CDR1 reads SGHTA; CDR2 reads FQGTGA. Trimming removed 5 bases from V and 10 bases from J, with 17 bases in between. CDR3 length: 13 amino acids. Study findings and constraints: Most observed TCR sequences were rare, whereas some public TCRs were detected in many donors. In the approximately 130 validation repertoires, a later analysis found that first-cohort TCR clusters tended to co-occur. Cytomegalovirus status was reportedly diagnosed by the classifier with high specificity and sensitivity.

Assay: immunoSEQ multiplex PCR; the TCRdb copy retains only in-frame clones and omits some. The sample yields about 73,000 clones, around 95% seen once. Sequenced material: PBMCs. The chain recombines TRBV7-3 with TRBJ1-2; D may be TRBD1 (5 bases). The TCR comes from a man aged 18 to 30 in good health and CMV-seronegative. In nucleotides, the CDR3 is TGTGCCAGCAGCAGCGCCGGGGGGAACGCCTACACCTTC. Translation gives CASSSAGGNAYTF.